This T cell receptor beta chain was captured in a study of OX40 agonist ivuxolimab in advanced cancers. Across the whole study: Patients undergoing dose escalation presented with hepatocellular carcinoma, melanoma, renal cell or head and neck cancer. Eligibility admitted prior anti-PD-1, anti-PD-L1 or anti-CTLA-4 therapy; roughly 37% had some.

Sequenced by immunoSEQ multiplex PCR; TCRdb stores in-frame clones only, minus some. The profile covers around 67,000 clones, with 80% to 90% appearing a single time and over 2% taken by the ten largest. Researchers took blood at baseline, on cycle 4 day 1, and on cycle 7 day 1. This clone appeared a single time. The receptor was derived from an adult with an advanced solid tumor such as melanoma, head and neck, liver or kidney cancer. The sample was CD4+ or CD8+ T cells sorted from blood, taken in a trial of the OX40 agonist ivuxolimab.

Here the CDR3 DNA reads TGTGCCAGCTCACCAGGGACAGACAATGAGCAGTTCTTC. Translating gives CASSPGTDNEQFF. The rearrangement joins TRBV18 to TRBJ2-1, with 7 bases matching TRBD1. The trim removed 2 bases at V and 5 bases at J, leaving 0 bases unmatched. The CDR3 covers 13 residues. CDR1 is KGHSH, CDR2 LQKENI, per germline.